The next 10 T cell receptor beta chains were all read from a single sample in a study of T cells in Graves' hyperthyroidism and ophthalmopathy. RNA transcripts were the template for amplifying TCR beta CDR3 regions. Initially, a first-round RT-PCR of the TCR CDR3 employed the HTBI primer set. TCRdb processed the multiplex PCR reads anew with MiXCR; each CDR3 protein has one entry. The sample lists some 760,000 distinct CDR3 sequences; roughly 15% were seen once. Sequences were obtained from blood. The receptors were sampled from a woman between 18 and 29 years old with Graves' hyperthyroidism.

This clonotype appeared many times. The rearrangement joins TRBV28 to TRBJ1-6; D is unclear. CDR1 is MDHEN and CDR2 is SYDVKM in the germline V gene. There are 14 residues in the CDR3. Trimming took off 5 bases at V and 0 bases at J, with 5 bases between the two ends. The chain's CDR3 is CASSRSSYNSPLHF. The CDR3, as DNA: TGTGCCAGCAGTCGAAGCTCCTATAATTCACCCCTCCACTTT.

As regards this clonotype: A read error is possible here, since a much larger clone lies one base away. The J gene is TRBJ2-7, the V gene TRBV18; 10 bases fit TRBD2. There are 14 residues in the CDR3. Germline V lookup: CDR1 KGHSH, CDR2 LQKENI. CDR3 amino acids: CASTPASGRSEQYF. CDR3 nucleotide sequence: TGTGCCAGCACACCGGCTAGCGGGAGAAGCGAGCAGTACTTC.

This clonotype was recorded many times. The chain recombines TRBV30 with TRBJ2-1, with 7 bases matching TRBD2. The CDR3 spans 13 residues. V lost 2 bases and J lost 5; bases outside the gene matches: 3. Germline CDR1 GTSNPN, CDR2 SVGIG (reference sequence). The CDR3 nucleotides are TGTGCCTGGAGTCGGCTAGCGGACAATGAGCAGTTCTTC. Translated: CAWSRLADNEQFF.

V gene TRBV20-1 combines with J gene TRBJ2-7; no clear D. This CDR3 is 16 amino acids long. V gave up 1 base and J gave up 0 bases, with 16 bases separating them. Germline-derived CDR1 and CDR2 are DFQATT and SNEGSKA (reference sequence). The CDR3 DNA is TGCAGTGCTAGAGGCTCCGGTGGTAGGGCCTCCTACGAGCAGTACTTC. Protein sequence: CSARGSGGRASYEQYF.

The chain recombines TRBV30 with TRBJ1-2; D is uncertain. Germline loops: CDR1 GTSNPN, CDR2 SVGIG (reference sequence). V dropped 3 bases and J dropped 3 bases, with 8 bases sitting between them. The length of the CDR3 is 12 residues. The CDR3 DNA sequence: TGTGCCTGGAGAATCCAAGACTATGGCTACACCTTC. Translated: CAWRIQDYGYTF.

Remarks on this clonotype: A much larger clone differs by one base, so this may be a read error. The chain joins TRBV7-8 to TRBJ2-7; TRBD1 matches at 7 bases. Germline V lookup: CDR1 SGHVS, CDR2 FQNEAQ. This CDR3 is built from 14 residues. CDR3 sequence: CASSYPGQTYGQYF. CDR3 coding DNA: TGTGCCAGCAGCTATCCGGGACAGACCTACGGGCAGTACTTC. Variable domain in full (rest from reference TRBV7-8 and TRBJ2-7): GAGVSQSPRYKVAKRGQDVALRCDPISGHVSLFWYQQALGQGPEFLTYFQNEAQLDKSGLPSDRFFAERPEGSVSTLKIQRTQQEDSAVYLCASSYPGQTYGQYFGPGTRLTVT.

This clonotype was picked up many times. The V call is TRBV28, the J call TRBJ1-1; D possibly corresponds to TRBD1 (5 bases). This CDR3 contains 14 residues. Germline CDR1 and CDR2: MDHEN and SYDVKM. With 3 bases removed from V and 4 bases from J, the gap between germline ends came to 12 bases. This CDR3 reads CASSFIDRSTEAFF. The CDR3 DNA is TGTGCCAGCAGTTTTATAGACAGAAGCACTGAAGCTTTCTTT. Combining the CDR3 with reference TRBV28 and TRBJ1-1 gives the whole variable domain DVKVTQSSRYLVKRTGEKVFLECVQDMDHENMFWYRQDPGLGLRLIYFSYDVKMKEKGDIPEGYSVSREKKERFSLILESASTNQTSMYLCASSFIDRSTEAFFGQGTRLTVV.

This clonotype was seen repeatedly, ten times or more. The chain combines TRBV12-3 or TRBV12-4 with TRBJ2-7; 7 bases agree with TRBD1. There are 13 residues in the CDR3. The V gene end was trimmed by 3 bases and the J gene end by 6 bases; junction bases not matched to a gene: 5. The CDR3 DNA reads TGTGCCAGCAGTTTCGACAGGGCATCCGAGCAGTACTTC. Residues: CASSFDRASEQYF.

This clonotype was seen repeatedly, ten times or more. The chain is built from TRBV5-1 and TRBJ1-1; unclear D gene. The ends were cut back, 0 bases at V and 3 bases at J, with 12 bases in the middle. The length of the CDR3 is 15 residues. Germline V lookup: CDR1 SGHRS, CDR2 YFSETQ. The CDR3 region is CASSLEAGQDTEAFF. The CDR3 DNA sequence: TGCGCCAGCAGCTTGGAAGCAGGCCAGGACACTGAAGCTTTCTTT.

This clonotype showed up many times. This chain connects TRBV2 to TRBJ2-1; the D gene is possibly TRBD1 (5 bases). The CDR3 runs to 13 residues. CDR1 SNHLY and CDR2 FYNNEI come from the germline V gene. V lost 7 bases, J lost 5 bases, and 12 bases lay in between. CDR3 DNA: TGTGCCAGCACCGGGCAGGGTGACAATGAGCAGTTCTTC. Translating gives CASTGQGDNEQFF.